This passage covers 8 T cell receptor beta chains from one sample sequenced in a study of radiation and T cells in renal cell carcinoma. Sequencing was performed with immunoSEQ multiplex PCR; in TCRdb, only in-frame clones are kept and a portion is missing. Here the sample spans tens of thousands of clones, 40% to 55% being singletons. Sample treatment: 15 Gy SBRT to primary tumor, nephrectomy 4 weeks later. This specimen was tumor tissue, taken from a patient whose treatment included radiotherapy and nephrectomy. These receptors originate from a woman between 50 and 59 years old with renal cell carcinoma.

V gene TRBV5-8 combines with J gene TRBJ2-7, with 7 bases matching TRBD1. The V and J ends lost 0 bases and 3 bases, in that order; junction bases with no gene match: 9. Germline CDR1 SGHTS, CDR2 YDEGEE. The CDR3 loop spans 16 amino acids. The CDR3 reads CASSLVIGGTHYEQYF. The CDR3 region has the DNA TGTGCCAGCAGCTTGGTGATAGGGGGCACCCACTACGAGCAGTACTTC.

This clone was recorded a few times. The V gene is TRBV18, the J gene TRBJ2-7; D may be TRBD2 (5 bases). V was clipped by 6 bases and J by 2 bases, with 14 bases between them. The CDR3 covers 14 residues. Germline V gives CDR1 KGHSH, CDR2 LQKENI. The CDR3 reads CASSTGGIPYEQYF. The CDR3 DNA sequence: TGTGCCAGCTCGACCGGAGGTATACCCTACGAGCAGTACTTC.

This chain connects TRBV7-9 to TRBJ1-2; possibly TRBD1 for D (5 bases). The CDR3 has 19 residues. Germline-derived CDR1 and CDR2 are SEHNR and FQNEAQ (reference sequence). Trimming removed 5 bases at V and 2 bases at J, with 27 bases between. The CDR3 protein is CASSPITSHQITGNYGYTF. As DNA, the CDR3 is TGTGCCAGCAGCCCGATCACCTCCCACCAAATTACAGGAAACTATGGCTACACCTTC.

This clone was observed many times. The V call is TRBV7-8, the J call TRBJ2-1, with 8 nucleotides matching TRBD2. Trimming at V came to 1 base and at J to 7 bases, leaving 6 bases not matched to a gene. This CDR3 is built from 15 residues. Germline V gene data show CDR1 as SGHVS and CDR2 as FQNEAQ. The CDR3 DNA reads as TGTGCCAGCAGCTTAGGGGCCGGGGGGGGAAATGAGCAGTTCTTC. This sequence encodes CASSLGAGGGNEQFF.

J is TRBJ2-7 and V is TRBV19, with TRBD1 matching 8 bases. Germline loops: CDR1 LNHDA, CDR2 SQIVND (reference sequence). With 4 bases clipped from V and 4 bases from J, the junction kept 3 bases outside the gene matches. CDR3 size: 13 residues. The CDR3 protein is CASSRGQEYEQYF. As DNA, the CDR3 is TGTGCCAGTAGTAGGGGACAGGAATACGAGCAGTACTTC.

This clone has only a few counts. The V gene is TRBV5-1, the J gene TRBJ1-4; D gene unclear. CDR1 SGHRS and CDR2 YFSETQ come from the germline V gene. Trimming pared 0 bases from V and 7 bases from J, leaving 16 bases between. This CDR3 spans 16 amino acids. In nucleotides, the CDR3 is TGCGCCAGCAGCTTGGAGGCAGGCTTATCGAGTGAAAAACTGTTTTTT. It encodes CASSLEAGLSSEKLFF.

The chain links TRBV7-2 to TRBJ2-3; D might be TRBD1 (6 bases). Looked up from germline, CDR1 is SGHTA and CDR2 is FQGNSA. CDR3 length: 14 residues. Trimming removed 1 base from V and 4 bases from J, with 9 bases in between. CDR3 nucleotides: TGTGCCAGCAGCTTAGGACAGGTGGCAGATACGCAGTATTTT. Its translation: CASSLGQVADTQYF.

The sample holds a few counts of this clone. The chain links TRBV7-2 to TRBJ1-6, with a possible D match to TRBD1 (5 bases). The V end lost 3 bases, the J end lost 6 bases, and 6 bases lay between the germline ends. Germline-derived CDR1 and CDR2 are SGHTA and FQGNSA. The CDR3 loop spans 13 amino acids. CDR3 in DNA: TGTGCCAGCAGCTTTAGGGGTAATTCACCCCTCCACTTT. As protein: CASSFRGNSPLHF.